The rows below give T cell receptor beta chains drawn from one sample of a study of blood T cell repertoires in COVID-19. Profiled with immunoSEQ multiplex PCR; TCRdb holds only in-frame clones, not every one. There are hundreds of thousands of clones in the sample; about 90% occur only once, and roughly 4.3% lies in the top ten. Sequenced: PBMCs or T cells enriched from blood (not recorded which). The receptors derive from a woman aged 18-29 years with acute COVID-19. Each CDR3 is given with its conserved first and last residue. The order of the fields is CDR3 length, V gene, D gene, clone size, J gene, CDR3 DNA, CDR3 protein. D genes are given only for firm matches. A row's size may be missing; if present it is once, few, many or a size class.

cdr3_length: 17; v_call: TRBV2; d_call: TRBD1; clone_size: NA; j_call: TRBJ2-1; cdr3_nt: TGTGCCAGCAGTGAAGCTAGGGGCAGGGGGCGGTACAATGAGCAGTTCTTC; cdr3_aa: CASSEARGRGRYNEQFF
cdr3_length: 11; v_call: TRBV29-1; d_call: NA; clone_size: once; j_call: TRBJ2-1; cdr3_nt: TGCAGCGTTCGGGGGGCCAATGAGCAGTTCTTC; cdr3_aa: CSVRGANEQFF
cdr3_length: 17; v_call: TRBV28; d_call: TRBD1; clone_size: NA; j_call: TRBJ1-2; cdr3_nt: TGTGCCAGCAGTTTATCCCTCGGACAGGGGTCAAGCTATGGCTACACCTTC; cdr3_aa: CASSLSLGQGSSYGYTF
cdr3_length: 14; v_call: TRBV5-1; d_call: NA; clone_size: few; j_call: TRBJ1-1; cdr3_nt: TGCGCCAGCAGCTTGGGCAGTCTGAACACTGAAGCTTTCTTT; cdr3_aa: CASSLGSLNTEAFF
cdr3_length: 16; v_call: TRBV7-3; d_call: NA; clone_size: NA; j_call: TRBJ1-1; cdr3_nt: TGTGCCAGCAGCTTAGTGGTCAGATGCATGAACACTGAAGCTTTCTTT; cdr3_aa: CASSLVVRCMNTEAFF
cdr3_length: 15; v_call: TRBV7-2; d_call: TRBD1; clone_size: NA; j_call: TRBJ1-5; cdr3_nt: TGTGCCAGCAGCCCACAGACAGGGGTCAATCAGCCCCAGCATTTT; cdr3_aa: CASSPQTGVNQPQHF
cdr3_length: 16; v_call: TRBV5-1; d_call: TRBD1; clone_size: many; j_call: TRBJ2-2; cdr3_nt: TGCGCCAGCAGCTTACAGGGGGCGCAGGACACCGGGGAGCTGTTTTTT; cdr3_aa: CASSLQGAQDTGELFF
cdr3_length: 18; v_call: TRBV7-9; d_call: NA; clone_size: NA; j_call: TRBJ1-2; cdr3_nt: TGTGCCAGCAGCTTAGCGCCGTCAGGGGCCCCCGCTTCTTATGGCTACACCTTC; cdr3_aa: CASSLAPSGAPASYGYTF
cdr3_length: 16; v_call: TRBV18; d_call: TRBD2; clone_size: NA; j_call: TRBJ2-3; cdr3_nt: TGTGCCAGCTCACCACCGGGACTACGCAGCACAGATACGCAGTATTTT; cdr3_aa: CASSPPGLRSTDTQYF
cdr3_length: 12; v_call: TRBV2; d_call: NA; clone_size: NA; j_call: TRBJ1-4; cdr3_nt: TGTGCCAGCGAAAGGGGATCTGAAAAACTGTTTTTT; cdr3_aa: CASERGSEKLFF
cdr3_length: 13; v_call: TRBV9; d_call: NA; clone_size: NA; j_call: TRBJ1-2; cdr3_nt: TGTGCCAGCAGCGTAGAAGCAGGGGTTGGCTACACCTTC; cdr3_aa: CASSVEAGVGYTF
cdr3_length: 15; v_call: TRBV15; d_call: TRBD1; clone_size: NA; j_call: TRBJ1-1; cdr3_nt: TGTGCCACCAGCACATCCGCAGGGGGGTACGCTGAAGCTTTCTTT; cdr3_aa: CATSTSAGGYAEAFF
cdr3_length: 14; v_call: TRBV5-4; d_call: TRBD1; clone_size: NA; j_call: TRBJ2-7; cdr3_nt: TGTGCCAGCAGCACGGGACAGCCCTCCTACGAGCAGTACTTC; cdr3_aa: CASSTGQPSYEQYF
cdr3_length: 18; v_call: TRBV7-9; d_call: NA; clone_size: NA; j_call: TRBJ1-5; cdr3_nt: TGTGCCAGCAGCTTAGAGCTCGGGGTCCTTAATAGCAATCAGCCCCAGCATTTT; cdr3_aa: CASSLELGVLNSNQPQHF
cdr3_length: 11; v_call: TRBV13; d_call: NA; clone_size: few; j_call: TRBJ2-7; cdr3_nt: TGTGCCAGCAGCCTCGGAGGGGAGCAGTACTTC; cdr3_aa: CASSLGGEQYF
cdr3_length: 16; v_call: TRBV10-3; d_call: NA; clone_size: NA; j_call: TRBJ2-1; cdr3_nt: TGTGCCATCAGTGAGTCTGAGACTTTTGCCTACAATGAGCAGTTCTTC; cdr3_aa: CAISESETFAYNEQFF
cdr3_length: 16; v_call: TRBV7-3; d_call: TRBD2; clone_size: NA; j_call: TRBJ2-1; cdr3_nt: TGTGCCAGCAGCTTAATCGGACTAGCGGGGTACAATGAGCAGTTCTTC; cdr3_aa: CASSLIGLAGYNEQFF
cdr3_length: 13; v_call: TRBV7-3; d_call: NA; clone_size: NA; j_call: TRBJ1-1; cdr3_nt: TGTGCCAGCAGGGACCAGGGGAACACTGAAGCTTTCTTT; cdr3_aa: CASRDQGNTEAFF
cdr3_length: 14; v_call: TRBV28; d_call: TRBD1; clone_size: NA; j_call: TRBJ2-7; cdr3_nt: TGTGCCAGCAGTTCCGGACAGGGGCCCTACGAGCAGTACTTC; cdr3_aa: CASSSGQGPYEQYF
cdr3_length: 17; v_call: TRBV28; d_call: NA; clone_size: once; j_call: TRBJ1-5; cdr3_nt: TGTGCCAGCAGTTTTCTTTCAGGGGCCTCTAGCAATCAGCCCCAGCATTTT; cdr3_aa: CASSFLSGASSNQPQHF
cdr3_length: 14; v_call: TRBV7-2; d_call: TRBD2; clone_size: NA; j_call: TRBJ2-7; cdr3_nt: TGTGCCAGCAGCTTGGACGGGAGGGCCTACGAGCAGTACTTC; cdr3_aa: CASSLDGRAYEQYF
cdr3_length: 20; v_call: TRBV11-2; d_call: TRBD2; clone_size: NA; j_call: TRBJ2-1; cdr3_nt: TGTGCCAGCAGCTTAGATATTTCCAGCGGGAGCCTTCCTTACAATAGTGAGCAGTTCTTC; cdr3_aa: CASSLDISSGSLPYNSEQFF
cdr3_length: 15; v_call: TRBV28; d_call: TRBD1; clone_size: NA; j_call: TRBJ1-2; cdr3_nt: TGTGCCAGCAGTTTTGGGACAGGGCTTTACTATGGCTACACCTTC; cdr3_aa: CASSFGTGLYYGYTF
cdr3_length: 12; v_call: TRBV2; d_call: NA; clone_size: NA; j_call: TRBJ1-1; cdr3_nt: TGTGCCAGCAGTGAACAGGGCACTGAAGCTTTCTTT; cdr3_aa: CASSEQGTEAFF
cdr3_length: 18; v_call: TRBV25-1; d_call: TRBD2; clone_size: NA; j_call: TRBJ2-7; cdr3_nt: TGTGCCAGCAGTGAAGGAGGTACTAGCGGGAGGGCGACATACGAGCAGTACTTC; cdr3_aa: CASSEGGTSGRATYEQYF
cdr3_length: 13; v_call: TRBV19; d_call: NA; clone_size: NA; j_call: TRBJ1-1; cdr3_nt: TGTGCCAGTAGCGAACAGTTTCTCACTGAAGCTTTCTTT; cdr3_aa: CASSEQFLTEAFF
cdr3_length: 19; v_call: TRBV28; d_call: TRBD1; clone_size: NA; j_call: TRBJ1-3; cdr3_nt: TGTGCCAGCAGTTTTTCCCCCCTTTCGACAGGGCCCTCTGGAAACACCATATATTTT; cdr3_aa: CASSFSPLSTGPSGNTIYF
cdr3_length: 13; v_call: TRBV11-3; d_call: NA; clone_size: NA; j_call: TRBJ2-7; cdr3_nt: TGTGCCAGCAGCAATCGAGCAGGGAACGAGCAGTACTTC; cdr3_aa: CASSNRAGNEQYF
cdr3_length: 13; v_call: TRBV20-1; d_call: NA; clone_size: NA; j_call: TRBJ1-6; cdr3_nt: TGCAGTGCTAGTACAGGGCCCTATTCACCCCTCCACTTT; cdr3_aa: CSASTGPYSPLHF
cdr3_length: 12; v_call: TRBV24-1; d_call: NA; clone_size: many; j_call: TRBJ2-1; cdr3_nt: TGTGCCACCAGGGCAGGGGACAATGAGCAGTTCTTC; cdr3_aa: CATRAGDNEQFF
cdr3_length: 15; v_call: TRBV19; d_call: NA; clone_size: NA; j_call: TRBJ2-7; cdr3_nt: TGTGCCAGTAGTAAAACAGGGACCGTCTCCTACGAGCAGTACTTC; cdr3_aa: CASSKTGTVSYEQYF
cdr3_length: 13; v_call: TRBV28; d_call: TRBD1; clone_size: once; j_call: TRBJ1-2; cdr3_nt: TGTGCCAGCACCTGGGGACAGGGCTATGGCTACACCTTC; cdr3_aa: CASTWGQGYGYTF
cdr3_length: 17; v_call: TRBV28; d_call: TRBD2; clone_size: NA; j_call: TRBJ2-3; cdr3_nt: TGTGCCAGCAGTCTATGGGGCGCGGGAGGGATAAGAGATACGCAGTATTTT; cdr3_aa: CASSLWGAGGIRDTQYF
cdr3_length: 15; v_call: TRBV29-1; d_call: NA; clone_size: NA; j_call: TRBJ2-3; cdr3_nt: TGCAGCGTTGAACTCGGACTCCCGGGTGGGGATACGCAGTATTTT; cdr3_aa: CSVELGLPGGDTQYF
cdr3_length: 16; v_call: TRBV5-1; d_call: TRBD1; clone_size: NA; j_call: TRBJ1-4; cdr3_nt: TGCGCCAGCGGGACGGGACAGGTTGCAACTAATGAAAAACTGTTTTTT; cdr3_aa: CASGTGQVATNEKLFF
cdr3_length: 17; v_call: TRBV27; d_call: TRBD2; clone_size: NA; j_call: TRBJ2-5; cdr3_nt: TGTGCCAGCAATTCCCTAGGCGCTAGCGGGAGATTCGGGACCCAGTACTTC; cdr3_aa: CASNSLGASGRFGTQYF
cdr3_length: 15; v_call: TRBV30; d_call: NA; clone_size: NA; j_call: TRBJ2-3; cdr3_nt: TGTGCCTGGAGCAAACTAGGAGGGAGCACAGATACGCAGTATTTT; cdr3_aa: CAWSKLGGSTDTQYF
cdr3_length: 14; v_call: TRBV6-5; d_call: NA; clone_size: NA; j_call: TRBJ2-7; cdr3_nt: TGTGCCAGCAGTCGGGATTTTCCATCCTACGAGCAGTACTTC; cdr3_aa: CASSRDFPSYEQYF
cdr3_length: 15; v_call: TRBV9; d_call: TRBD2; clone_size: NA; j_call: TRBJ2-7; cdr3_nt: TGTGCCAGCAGCGTAGGGGCTAGCGGACGCTACGAGCAGTACTTC; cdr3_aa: CASSVGASGRYEQYF
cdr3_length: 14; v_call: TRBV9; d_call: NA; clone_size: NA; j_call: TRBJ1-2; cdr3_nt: TGTGCCAGCAGCGTAGTACCGGGTGCCTATGGCTACACCTTC; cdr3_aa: CASSVVPGAYGYTF
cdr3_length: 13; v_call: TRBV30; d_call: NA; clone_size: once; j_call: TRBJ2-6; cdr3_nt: TGTGCCTGGAGTTACTCTGGGGCCAACGTCCTGACTTTC; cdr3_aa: CAWSYSGANVLTF
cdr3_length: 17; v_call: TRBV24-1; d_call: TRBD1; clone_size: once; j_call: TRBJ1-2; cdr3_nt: TGTGCCACCAGGACCGGACAGGGGGCGGCTCTGGACTATGGCTACACCTTC; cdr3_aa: CATRTGQGAALDYGYTF
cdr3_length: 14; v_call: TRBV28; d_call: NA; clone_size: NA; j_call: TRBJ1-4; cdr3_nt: TGTGCCAGCAGCGGGACACCCGTCCATGAAAAACTGTTTTTT; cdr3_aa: CASSGTPVHEKLFF
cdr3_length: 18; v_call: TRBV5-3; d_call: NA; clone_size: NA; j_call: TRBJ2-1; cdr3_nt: TGTGCCAGAAGCATCGACATCGGACTCGGCGGCTCCTACAATGAGCAGTTCTTC; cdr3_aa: CARSIDIGLGGSYNEQFF
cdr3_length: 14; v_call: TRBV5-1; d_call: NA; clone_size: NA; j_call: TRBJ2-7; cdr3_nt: TGCGCCAGCAGCCCGAGGGTGTTAGACTACGAGCAGTACTTC; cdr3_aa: CASSPRVLDYEQYF